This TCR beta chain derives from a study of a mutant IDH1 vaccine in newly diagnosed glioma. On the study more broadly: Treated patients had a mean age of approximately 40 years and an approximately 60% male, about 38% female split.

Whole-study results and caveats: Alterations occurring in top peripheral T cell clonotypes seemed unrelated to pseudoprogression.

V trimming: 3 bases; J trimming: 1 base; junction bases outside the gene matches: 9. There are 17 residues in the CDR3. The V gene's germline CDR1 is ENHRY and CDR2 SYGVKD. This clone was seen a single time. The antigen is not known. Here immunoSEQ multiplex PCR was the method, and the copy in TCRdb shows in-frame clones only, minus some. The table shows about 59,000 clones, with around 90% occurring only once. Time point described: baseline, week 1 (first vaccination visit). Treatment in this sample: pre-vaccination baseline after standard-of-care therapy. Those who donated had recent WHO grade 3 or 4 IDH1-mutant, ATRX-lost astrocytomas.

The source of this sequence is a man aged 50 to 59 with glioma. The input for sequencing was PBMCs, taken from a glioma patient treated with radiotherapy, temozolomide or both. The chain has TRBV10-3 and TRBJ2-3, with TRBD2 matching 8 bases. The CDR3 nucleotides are TGTGCCATCAGTGACCCGACTAGCGCTCAGCGCACAGATACGCAGTATTTT. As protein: CAISDPTSAQRTDTQYF.